The entry below describes one T cell receptor (beta chain). What it recognizes is unknown. Reanalyzing the 5' RACE reads, TCRdb keeps one entry per CDR3 protein, without DNA. The listing contains approximately 340,000 distinct CDR3 sequences. The record originates from a study of monozygotic twins with inflammatory bowel disease. Overall study results and limits: Healthy co-twins showed greater TCRbeta diversity (inverse Simpson) than IBD patients.

The CDR3 has 14 residues. The V gene's germline CDR1 is ENHRY and CDR2 SYGVKD. The material sequenced was blood. The chain carries TRBV10-3 and TRBJ1-5. The receptor was derived from a human donor with ulcerative colitis or Crohn's disease, or a healthy co-twin of an affected twin (not recorded which). The CDR3 reads CAISESGTNQPQHF.